This T cell receptor beta chain was found in a study of post-analysis software for immune sequencing data. Overall study context: Secondary progressive, relapsing-remitting and progressive-relapsing multiple sclerosis were among the included disease courses. Notes on the study in general: Compared against controls, patients with multiple sclerosis displayed significantly lower normalized Chao1 diversity. With TRBV5-6, TRBV5-1 and TRBV20-1 included, about five TRBV segments were more frequent in patients than in controls. Strong co-clustering by F measure was evident for samples that had been prepared in the same batch.

A word on this clonotype: Its antigen remains unknown. A read error may produce the germline difference seen at one junction end.

Looked up from germline, CDR1 is MDHEN and CDR2 is SYDVKM. The CDR3 loop spans 13 amino acids. Presence of unique molecular identifiers characterized the TCR beta cDNA libraries. Each batch of about 0.95 to 11 million T cells produced hundreds of thousands of cDNA molecules. A single record per CDR3 protein comes from TCRdb applying MiXCR to the PCR reads. The sample lists over 700,000 distinct CDR3 sequences, 30% occurring once. Sequenced material: blood. This TCR derives from a girl under 18 with multiple sclerosis. This chain joins TRBV28 and TRBJ1-1; D call uncertain. The chain's CDR3 is CAGSYGENTEAFF. For the CDR3, the DNA is TGTGCCGGCAGTTATGGAGAGAACACTGAAGCTTTCTTT.